What follows are 10 T cell receptor beta chains derived from one specimen sequenced in a study of blood T cell repertoires in COVID-19. Profiled with immunoSEQ multiplex PCR; TCRdb holds only in-frame clones, not every one. The data show 200,000 to 250,000 clones, with more than 85% seen just once and 1.9% held by the top ten. Sequencing input: peripheral blood. These receptors came from a man aged 40-55 years with active or convalescent COVID-19.

This sequence joins TRBV11-2 and TRBJ2-1; a weak D match, TRBD1 (5 bases). The CDR3 has 15 amino acids. V gave up 2 bases and J gave up 8 bases, with 16 bases separating them. Germline values: CDR1 SGHAT, CDR2 FQNNGV. The CDR3 sequence: CASSLNGLLGDEQFF. CDR3 coding DNA: TGTGCCAGCAGCTTAAACGGGTTGCTAGGGGATGAGCAGTTCTTC.

The genes are TRBV25-1 and TRBJ1-2; 9 bases match TRBD1. J gave up 4 bases and V 6 bases, and 3 bases lay outside the gene matches. Germline V gives CDR1 MGHDK, CDR2 SYGVNS. This CDR3 contains 13 residues. Written as DNA, the CDR3 is TGTGCCAGCAGCGGGACAGGGACCTATGGCTACACCTTC. Its protein is CASSGTGTYGYTF.

V is TRBV5-1 and J is TRBJ2-3; possible D gene TRBD2, 7 bases. Trimming removed 7 bases at V and 1 base at J, with 16 bases between. There are 15 residues in the CDR3. CDR1 is SGHRS, CDR2 YFSETQ, per germline. The CDR3 nucleotides are TGCGCCAGCGCCGAAGGGGGGGGAGGCACAGATACGCAGTATTTT. It yields the protein CASAEGGGGTDTQYF.

This clone was counted a single time. This chain connects TRBV5-4 to TRBJ2-2, with 12 bases that match TRBD2. This CDR3 region has 18 residues. V gave up 3 bases and J gave up 4 bases; unmatched junction bases: 10. Per the germline V gene, CDR1 is SGHNT and CDR2 is YYREEE (reference sequence). CDR3 region: CASSSSRTSGRLTGELFF. The DNA of the CDR3 is TGTGCCAGCAGCTCCAGCCGCACTAGCGGGAGGCTCACCGGGGAGCTGTTTTTT.

This clone was observed many times. The chain recombines TRBV7-8 with TRBJ2-7, with 10 bases fitting TRBD2. The CDR3 has 15 amino acids. Germline V gives CDR1 SGHVS, CDR2 FQNEAQ. After removal of 4 bases from V and 12 bases from J, the junction contained 15 bases not matched to a gene. CDR3 region: CASSSGLAAPVVAYF. CDR3 DNA: TGTGCCAGCAGCTCCGGACTAGCGGCTCCCGTGGTGGCGTACTTC.

The chain employs TRBV18 and TRBJ1-5; no firm D call. V lost 5 bases to trimming and J lost 11 bases, with 16 bases between them. Germline values: CDR1 KGHSH, CDR2 LQKENI. The CDR3 spans 13 residues. CDR3 in DNA: TGTGCCAGCTCAGTTAGCGAGTTGAATGCCCAGCATTTT. Protein product: CASSVSELNAQHF.

The chain combines TRBV10-3 with TRBJ1-5, with unresolved D. Between the trimmed V and J ends, which lost 3 bases and 5 bases, there was a span of 17 bases. The CDR3 spans 16 residues. CDR1 and CDR2 from the germline V gene are ENHRY and SYGVKD. CDR3 amino acids: CAISEGVTGLYQPQHF. In DNA, the CDR3 is TGTGCCATCAGTGAAGGAGTGACGGGTCTTTATCAGCCCCAGCATTTT.

The V gene is TRBV5-1, the J gene TRBJ1-2; possibly TRBD1 for D (6 bases). Germline CDR1 is SGHRS and CDR2 is YFSETQ. CDR3 length: 13 amino acids. The V and J ends lost 3 bases and 6 bases respectively, with 12 bases between them. In DNA form, the CDR3 reads TGCGCCAGCAGCTCAACAGGGTCGGATGGCTACACCTTC. Protein sequence: CASSSTGSDGYTF.

The CDR3 sequence: CASSEGPWAGTGQNTEAFF. The CDR3, as DNA: TGTGCCAGCAGTGAAGGGCCCTGGGCCGGGACAGGGCAGAACACTGAAGCTTTCTTT. The chain joins TRBV6-1 to TRBJ1-1, with TRBD1 matching over 9 bases. This CDR3 region has 19 residues. Germline loops: CDR1 MNHNS, CDR2 SASEGT. The ends lost 1 base at V and 1 base at J; junction bases unmatched: 13.

V usage is TRBV6-5 and J usage is TRBJ1-2; possibly TRBD1 for D (6 bases). This CDR3 contains 13 residues. Germline V gives CDR1 MNHEY, CDR2 SVGAGI. Trimming stripped 2 bases from V and 6 bases from J, with 10 bases between. Here the CDR3 DNA reads TGTGCCAGCAGTTACGGTGCAGGGGATGGCTACACCTTC. Residues: CASSYGAGDGYTF.